This T cell receptor beta chain was captured by sequencing in a study of T-cell reconstitution after alpha-beta-depleted transplantation in children. Whole-study results and caveats: There were reportedly several hundred expanded graft clones from which alpha-beta T cells came about two months after transplant.

With regard to this clonotype: Its antigen is as yet unknown.

The authors prepared the TCRbeta library with unique molecular identifiers. TCRdb recomputed calls from the PCR reads with MiXCR, one row per CDR3 protein. Of around 600,000 distinct CDR3 sequences in the sample, around 23% were seen once. Germline V gene sequence: CDR1 SGHAT, CDR2 FQNNGV. With 0 bases removed from V and 2 bases from J, the gap between germline ends came to 16 bases. This CDR3 comprises 17 residues. This clonotype originated in a boy in the first two years of life who had a stem cell transplant for acute myeloid leukemia, so the T cells may come from the graft donor. This chain uses TRBV11-2 with TRBJ1-1, with D possibly matching TRBD1 (5 bases). The sequencing used PBMCs, mostly from graft donor cells, collected 360 days after TCRalphabeta/CD19-depleted stem cell transplant. The CDR3: CASSLELGTVFNTEAFF. CDR3 coding DNA: TGTGCCAGCAGCTTAGAGTTGGGGACGGTCTTCAACACTGAAGCTTTCTTT.